This T cell receptor beta chain was recorded in a study of multiple sclerosis patients with progressive multifocal leukoencephalopathy. Study results and caveats: Before and during natalizumab, the clones expanded at PML already existed.

About this clone itself: Its cognate antigen is unknown.

The CDR3 contains 15 residues. Germline-derived CDR1 and CDR2 are SEHNR and FQNEAQ (reference sequence). The ends were cut back, 3 bases at V and 0 bases at J, with 11 bases in the middle. Regarding time point: time of PML onset. Here immunoSEQ multiplex PCR was the method, and the copy in TCRdb shows in-frame clones only, minus some. This sample carries tens of thousands of clones, more than 75% of them seen once, and the ten largest clones take 3% to 3.5%. The receptor's source is a human donor with progressive multifocal leukoencephalopathy. Sequencing was performed on PBMCs, taken from a patient treated with natalizumab. The chain couples TRBV7-9 to TRBJ1-1, with D possibly being TRBD1 (5 bases). CDR3 sequence reads: CASSFRDGMNTEAFF. The CDR3 coding sequence is TGTGCCAGCAGCTTTAGGGACGGAATGAACACTGAAGCTTTCTTT.